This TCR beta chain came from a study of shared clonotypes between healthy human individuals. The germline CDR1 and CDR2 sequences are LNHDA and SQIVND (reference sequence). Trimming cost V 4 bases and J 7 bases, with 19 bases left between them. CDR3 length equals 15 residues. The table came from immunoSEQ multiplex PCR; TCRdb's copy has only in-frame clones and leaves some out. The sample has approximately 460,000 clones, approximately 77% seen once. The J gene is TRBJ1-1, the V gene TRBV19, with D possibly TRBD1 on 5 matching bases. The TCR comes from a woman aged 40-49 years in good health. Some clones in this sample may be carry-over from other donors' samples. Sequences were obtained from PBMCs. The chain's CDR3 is CASSSSWGDGGEAFF. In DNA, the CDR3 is TGTGCCAGTAGTAGTTCCTGGGGGGATGGCGGTGAAGCTTTCTTT.